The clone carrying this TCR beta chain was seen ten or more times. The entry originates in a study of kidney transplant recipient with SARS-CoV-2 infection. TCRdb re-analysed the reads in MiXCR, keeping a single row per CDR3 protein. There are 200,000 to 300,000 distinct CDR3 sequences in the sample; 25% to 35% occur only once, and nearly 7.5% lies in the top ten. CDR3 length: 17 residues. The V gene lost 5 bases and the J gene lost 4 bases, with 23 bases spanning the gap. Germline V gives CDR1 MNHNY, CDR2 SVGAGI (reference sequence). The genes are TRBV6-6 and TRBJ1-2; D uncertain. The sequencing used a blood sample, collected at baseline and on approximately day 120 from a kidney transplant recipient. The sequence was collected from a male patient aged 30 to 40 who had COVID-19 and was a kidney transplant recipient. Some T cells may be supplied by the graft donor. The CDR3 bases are TGTGCCAGCAGTGTAACCCTAGGTGGGAGAAAGACCTATGGCTACACCTTC. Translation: CASSVTLGGRKTYGYTF.